This T cell receptor beta chain was retrieved from a study of blood T cells in healthy people across ages. Broader study findings: Naive CD4+ cell counts and diversity both ran higher in long-lived than in aged donors. Reliance upon unsorted PBMCs precluded definitive naive versus antigen-experienced comparison.

With regard to this clonotype: Its specificity is not known.

Then a second PCR, running roughly 7 to 12 cycles, was carried out with a sample-barcoded 5' primer and a J-beta primer mix. MiXCR was run by TCRdb on the 5' RACE reads, yielding one entry per CDR3 protein. The table shows some 890,000 distinct CDR3 sequences, with almost 30% occurring only once. Germline assignment: CDR1 SGHRS and CDR2 YFSETQ. Germline trimming cut 4 bases from V and 7 bases from J; bases unmatched to any gene: 13. This CDR3 spans 16 amino acids. The same specimen was also included in a second study, on T cells of mothers and their children. This second report adds: Over 9.5 million reads per mother and some 3 million per child were obtained.

Material for sequencing was blood. This TCR derives from a middle-aged woman in good health. The gene calls are TRBV5-1 and TRBJ1-5, with 8 positions matching TRBD1. CDR3 nucleotides: TGCGCCAGCAGCCCGGGACAGGAGATAATGGGGCAGCCCCAGCATTTT. Its translation is CASSPGQEIMGQPQHF.